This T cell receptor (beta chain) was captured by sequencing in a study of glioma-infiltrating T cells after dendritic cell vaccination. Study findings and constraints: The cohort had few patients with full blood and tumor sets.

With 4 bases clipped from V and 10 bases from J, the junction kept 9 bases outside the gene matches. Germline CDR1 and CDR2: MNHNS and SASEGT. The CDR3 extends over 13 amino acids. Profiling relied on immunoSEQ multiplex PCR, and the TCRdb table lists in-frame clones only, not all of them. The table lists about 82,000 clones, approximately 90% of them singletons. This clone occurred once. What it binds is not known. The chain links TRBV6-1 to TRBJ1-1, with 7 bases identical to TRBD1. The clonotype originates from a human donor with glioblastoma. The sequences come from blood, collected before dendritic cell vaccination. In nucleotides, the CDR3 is TGTGCCAGCAGTGCGGAACAGGGGTGGGGAGCTTTCTTT. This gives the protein CASSAEQGWGAFF.